One sample yielded the 5 T cell receptor beta chains listed below, sequenced in a study of T cell responses to AZD1222 COVID-19 vaccine (dated by TCRdb to about 2021). This specimen's time point label, per the study, means: baseline before first vaccination. Libraries came from the immunoSEQ multiplex PCR assay. Drawn from immuneACCESS, this table holds only the in-frame rearrangements with V and J called that TCRdb kept. Clones are partly lost; checked studies trace under half to an unresolved V gene and leave the rest unexplained. This sample has approximately 190,000 clones in its table, and about 94% of those were observed once. The ten largest clones add up to roughly 10% of the sample. The sample consisted of peripheral blood, taken on day 0 of AZD1222 vaccination. These receptors were collected from an adult in good health.

The CDR3 sequence is CASSDSLHYGYTF. CDR3 bases: TGTGCCAGCAGCGACAGTCTCCACTATGGCTACACCTTC. The chain uses TRBV2 and TRBJ1-2; D might be TRBD1 (5 bases). The CDR3 loop spans 13 amino acids. Germline CDR1 SNHLY, CDR2 FYNNEI. V lost 6 bases, J lost 3 bases, and 11 bases lay in between. Full variable domain (remainder filled in from reference TRBV2 and TRBJ1-2): EPEVTQTPSHQVTQMGQEVILRCVPISNHLYFYWYRQILGQKVEFLVSFYNNEISEKSEIFDDQFSVERPDGSNFTLKIRSTKLEDSAMYFCASSDSLHYGYTFGSGTRLTVV.

The chain uses TRBV2 and TRBJ1-5, with a possible D match to TRBD1 (6 bases). The germline CDR1 and CDR2 sequences are SNHLY and FYNNEI. This CDR3 contains 14 residues. With 6 bases removed from V and 3 bases from J, the gap between germline ends came to 12 bases. As DNA, the CDR3 is TGTGCCAGCAGCTTACAGGGTTTCAATCAGCCCCAGCATTTT. Amino acids: CASSLQGFNQPQHF.

The chain joins TRBV12-3 or TRBV12-4 to TRBJ1-1; no reliable D call. The CDR3 extends over 13 amino acids. V lost 6 bases and J lost 1, with 9 bases in between. This CDR3 reads CASRTRENTEAFF. CDR3 coding DNA: TGTGCCAGCAGGACCCGGGAGAACACTGAAGCTTTCTTT.

This clone was counted once. The V call is TRBV29-1, the J call TRBJ2-1, with D uncertain. Germline CDR1 reads SQVTM; CDR2 reads ANQGSEA. V shed 7 bases and J shed 5 bases, with 21 bases lying between them. The CDR3 runs 15 residues. CDR3 in DNA: TGCAGCGCCACTGTGGGCTCCTACGCCAACAATGAGCAGTTCTTC. Protein sequence: CSATVGSYANNEQFF.

The sample holds one count of this clone. This chain joins TRBV30 and TRBJ1-4; 11 bases agree with TRBD1. The CDR3 sequence is 15 residues long. V lost 3 bases, J lost 10 bases, and 10 bases stayed unmatched. CDR1 is GTSNPN, CDR2 SVGIG, per germline (reference sequence). The CDR3 loop reads CAWSVPGQGGVKLFF. The CDR3 region has the DNA TGTGCCTGGAGCGTTCCGGGACAGGGGGGTGTAAAACTGTTTTTT.